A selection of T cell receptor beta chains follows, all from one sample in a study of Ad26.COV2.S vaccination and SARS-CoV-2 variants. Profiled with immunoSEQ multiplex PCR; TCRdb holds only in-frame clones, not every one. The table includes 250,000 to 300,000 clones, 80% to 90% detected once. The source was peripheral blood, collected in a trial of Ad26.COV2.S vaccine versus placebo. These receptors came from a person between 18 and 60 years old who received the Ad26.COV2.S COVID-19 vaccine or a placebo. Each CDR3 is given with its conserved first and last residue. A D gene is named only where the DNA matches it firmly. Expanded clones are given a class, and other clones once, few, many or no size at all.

TGTGCCAGCAGTGATCCTCCGGGGAGGGCCTACAATGAGCAGTTCTTC CASSDPPGRAYNEQFF once TRBJ2-1 TRBV25-1 16 TRBD2
TGTGCCAGCAGCCCTGACAAAACCTACGAGCAGTACTTC CASSPDKTYEQYF NA TRBJ2-7 TRBV2 13 NA
TGTGCCAGCAGCCAAGATCGTACAGGGGGTCGTGGCTACACCTTC CASSQDRTGGRGYTF NA TRBJ1-2 TRBV4-2 15 TRBD1
TGTGCCAGCACCCGAGGGGGGGTAGCGGAGGGGTACGAGCAGTACTTC CASTRGGVAEGYEQYF NA TRBJ2-7 TRBV9 16 NA
TGTGCCAGCAGTTCGGCGGGGCGGGGTGGCTACACCTTC CASSSAGRGGYTF NA TRBJ1-2 TRBV6-5 13 NA
TGTGCCAGCAGCCAAGTAGGGGGCTATGAAAAACTGTTTTTT CASSQVGGYEKLFF NA TRBJ1-4 TRBV14 14 TRBD1
TGTGCCAGCGGGGGCAGAGATAACTATGGCTACACCTTC CASGGRDNYGYTF NA TRBJ1-2 TRBV28 13 NA
TGCGCCAGCAGCTTGAGTCTCAGCCGTGCGAACACCGGGGAGCTGTTTTTT CASSLSLSRANTGELFF NA TRBJ2-2 TRBV5-1 17 NA
TGTGCCAGCAGTTACAAGACGGCCGTGGGGCCCCAGCATTTT CASSYKTAVGPQHF NA TRBJ1-5 TRBV6-5 14 NA
TGCGCCAGCAGCCGTGGGACAGCCAACACCGGGGAGCTGTTTTTT CASSRGTANTGELFF few TRBJ2-2 TRBV4-1 15 TRBD1
TGTGCCAGCAGTCTATACGGCTGGGGCAGGGGGCGAAGAGCGGGAGCATACAATGAGCAGTTCTTC CASSLYGWGRGRRAGAYNEQFF NA TRBJ2-1 TRBV27 22 NA
TGCGCCAGCACCCAAATAGGCGGGGGGTTTGGGGCCAACGTCCTGACTTTC CASTQIGGGFGANVLTF once TRBJ2-6 TRBV5-1 17 TRBD2
TGTGCCAGCTCACCATCCATGACCGGGGACAGGCTCCCTCATGAGTACTTC CASSPSMTGDRLPHEYF NA TRBJ2-7 TRBV18 17 TRBD1
TGTGCCACCCGGGGGGAAAAACTGTTTTTT CATRGEKLFF NA TRBJ1-4 TRBV27 10 NA
TGTGCCAGTAGTTCCAGGGGTTCCGGCACTGAAGCTTTCTTT CASSSRGSGTEAFF NA TRBJ1-1 TRBV19 14 NA
TGTGCCAGCAGCCCGAGCCGACAGGGGGGTCTTTACGAGCAGTACTTC CASSPSRQGGLYEQYF NA TRBJ2-7 TRBV5-6 16 TRBD1
TGTGCCAGCAGTAAAGACAGGAGCACAGATACGCAGTATTTT CASSKDRSTDTQYF NA TRBJ2-3 TRBV2 14 NA
TGTGCCAGCAGCCTAGGGACACCCGGCACAGATACGCAGTATTTT CASSLGTPGTDTQYF NA TRBJ2-3 TRBV7-2 15 NA
TGTGCCAGCGGGGCACTAGCGCCATACAATGAGCAGTTCTTC CASGALAPYNEQFF once TRBJ2-1 TRBV6-6 14 TRBD2
TGTGCCAGCAGCGTTACTGACACCAGCTCCTACGAGCAGTACTTC CASSVTDTSSYEQYF NA TRBJ2-7 TRBV2 15 NA
TGTGCCAGCAGCCGAGGTTCCCCGACGGACGAGCAGTACTTC CASSRGSPTDEQYF NA TRBJ2-7 TRBV11-3 14 NA
TGTGCCAGCAGCTCAGTAGCGGGCTCCTACAATGAGCAGTTCTTC CASSSVAGSYNEQFF once TRBJ2-1 TRBV7-3 15 TRBD2
TGCGCCAGCAGCCCAGTGGCAACTAATGAAAAACTGTTTTTT CASSPVATNEKLFF NA TRBJ1-4 TRBV5-1 14 NA
TGCGCCAGCGGACAGGGAGCAGCGAACACCGGGGAGCTGTTTTTT CASGQGAANTGELFF NA TRBJ2-2 TRBV5-1 15 TRBD1
TGTGCCAGCAGTGACTCCTACAATGAGCAGTTCTTC CASSDSYNEQFF NA TRBJ2-1 TRBV6-1 12 NA
TGTGCCAGCAGCCAAGAACTTACTAGCGTCGGAAACACCATATATTTT CASSQELTSVGNTIYF few TRBJ1-3 TRBV4-2 16 NA
TGTGCCAGCAGTGAGGGGGTCCCTTTGGGGTTCTATGGCTACACCTTC CASSEGVPLGFYGYTF NA TRBJ1-2 TRBV6-1 16 NA
TGCGCCAGCATCAAGGGGCGGACAGGGGTGGCAGATACGCAGTATTTT CASIKGRTGVADTQYF NA TRBJ2-3 TRBV5-1 16 TRBD1
TGTGCCAGCAGCCCTAGCGGGAGGAAAGGTTACGAGCAGTACTTC CASSPSGRKGYEQYF NA TRBJ2-7 TRBV7-9 15 TRBD2
TGTGCCAGCAGCTCACGCCGCGGGACGGTGAACACCGGGGAGCTGTTTTTT CASSSRRGTVNTGELFF NA TRBJ2-2 TRBV11-2 17 NA
TGTGCCAGCAGCTTTAATTCACCCCTCCACTTT CASSFNSPLHF NA TRBJ1-6 TRBV7-2 11 NA
TGCGCCAGCAGCTTGGTCCCAGGGAAGGGACCTGAAGCTTTCTTT CASSLVPGKGPEAFF NA TRBJ1-1 TRBV5-1 15 NA
TGCGCCAGCAGTCGTCGGTGGGGGGAGGGCACAGATACGCAGTATTTT CASSRRWGEGTDTQYF NA TRBJ2-3 TRBV4-1 16 NA
TGTGCCAGCAGTCCGGGACTAGCGGGAGATACGCAGTATTTT CASSPGLAGDTQYF NA TRBJ2-3 TRBV27 14 TRBD2
TGTGCCAGCAGTTCGGCAGGCTACGCAGATACGCAGTATTTT CASSSAGYADTQYF NA TRBJ2-3 TRBV9 14 NA
TGTGCCAGCAGTTTGAGGGGAGATGGCTACACCTTC CASSLRGDGYTF NA TRBJ1-2 TRBV12-3/TRBV12-4 12 NA
TGTGCCAGCAGTCGGACAGCCAGCTCCTACGAGCAGTACTTC CASSRTASSYEQYF NA TRBJ2-7 TRBV6-5 14 NA
TGTGCCTGGAGTGTACGCGGGAGGGAGGCCGGGGAGCTGTTTTTT CAWSVRGREAGELFF NA TRBJ2-2 TRBV30 15 TRBD2
TGTGCCAGTAGTAACCCGAGGTCGGGGGGACAGGGACGCTACGAGCAGTACTTC CASSNPRSGGQGRYEQYF NA TRBJ2-7 TRBV19 18 TRBD1
TGTGCCAGCTCACCGGGACAGGGGTACAATGAGCAGTTCTTC CASSPGQGYNEQFF NA TRBJ2-1 TRBV18 14 TRBD1
TGTGCCAGCAGCTCCGGGACAGGCGGTAATTCGGATCCTGAAGCTTTCTTT CASSSGTGGNSDPEAFF NA TRBJ1-1 TRBV5-4 17 TRBD1
TGTGCCAGCAGCCCAACTGGACAGGCTACCTACGAGCAGTACTTC CASSPTGQATYEQYF NA TRBJ2-7 TRBV7-9 15 TRBD1
TGTGCCAGCACCGTAACAGACAGTGCCATAGAGACCCAGTACTTC CASTVTDSAIETQYF NA TRBJ2-5 TRBV7-8 15 NA
TGTGCCAGCAGTTTATACAGGAGAACTAACACCGGGGAGCTGTTTTTT CASSLYRRTNTGELFF NA TRBJ2-2 TRBV28 16 NA
TGTGCCAGCAGCTTGAGGGCTAGCGAAGAGACCCAGTACTTC CASSLRASEETQYF NA TRBJ2-5 TRBV7-9 14 NA
TGCGCCAGCAGCCCCCGTGGCGGGGGCGGGGTAAATGAGCAGTTCTTC CASSPRGGGGVNEQFF NA TRBJ2-1 TRBV5-1 16 NA
TGTGCCAGCAGTGACCTGACTAGCGGGAGAGGGTACGAGCAGTACTTC CASSDLTSGRGYEQYF NA TRBJ2-7 TRBV6-1 16 TRBD2
TGTGCCAGCAGTTACGGTTTCAGGGGGACGAACACTGAAGCTTTCTTT CASSYGFRGTNTEAFF NA TRBJ1-1 TRBV6-6 16 TRBD1
TGTGCCTGGAGTATAATTCCGGGACTAGCAGTGGGGTACCCCACCTATAGCACAGATACGCAGTATTTT CAWSIIPGLAVGYPTYSTDTQYF NA TRBJ2-3 TRBV30 23 TRBD2
TGTGCCAGCAGGGACGGGCAGGCGAACACTGAAGCTTTCTTT CASRDGQANTEAFF NA TRBJ1-1 TRBV6-5 14 NA
TGTGCCACAGGGAGAACGTGGGCGGGTGACAATGAGCAGTTCTTC CATGRTWAGDNEQFF NA TRBJ2-1 TRBV6-5 15 NA
TGTGCCAGCGCCGGGACAGGGGGCTACGAGCAGTACTTC CASAGTGGYEQYF NA TRBJ2-7 TRBV2 13 TRBD1
TGCAGCGCCCACCCTGATGAAGCTTTCTTT CSAHPDEAFF few TRBJ1-1 TRBV29-1 10 NA
TGTGCCAGCAGCTTGGGCGGGACAGGCTATAATTCACCCCTCCACTTT CASSLGGTGYNSPLHF NA TRBJ1-6 TRBV5-4 16 TRBD1